This passage covers 22 T cell receptor beta chains from one sample sequenced in a study of blood T cells in healthy people across ages. A second roughly 6 to 12 cycle PCR used barcoded and J-beta primers. MiXCR, run by TCRdb on the 5' RACE reads, gives a single entry per CDR3 protein. Of fewer than 800,000 distinct CDR3 sequences listed, less than 40% are singletons. Sequencing was done on a sample of blood. All receptors derive from an elderly woman in good health.

The chain has TRBV11-2 and TRBJ2-2, with D maybe TRBD2 (5 bases). The CDR3 length is 14 residues. V was clipped by 0 bases and J by 7 bases, with 9 bases between them. The germline gives CDR1 SGHAT, CDR2 FQNNGV. The CDR3, as DNA: TGTGCCAGCAGCTTAGATGTGGGGAGCGGGGAGCTGTTTTTT. Translation: CASSLDVGSGELFF. Drawing the rest from reference TRBV11-2 and TRBJ2-2, the complete variable domain is EAGVAQSPRYKIIEKRQSVAFWCNPISGHATLYWYQQILGQGPKLLIQFQNNGVVDDSQLPKDRFSAERLKGVDSTLKIQPAKLEDSAVYLCASSLDVGSGELFFGEGSRLTVL.

This rearrangement joins TRBV11-1 to TRBJ2-1; 8 nucleotides line up with TRBD2. V dropped 4 bases and J dropped 4; count of bases not matched to a gene: 9. Looked up from germline, CDR1 is SGHAT and CDR2 is FQDESV (reference sequence). The CDR3 loop spans 16 amino acids. The CDR3 here is CASSSLSRGVYNEQFF. The CDR3 DNA is TGTGCCAGCAGCTCTCTTTCGCGGGGGGTGTACAATGAGCAGTTCTTC.

The J gene is TRBJ2-3, the V gene TRBV29-1, with 7 bases matching TRBD2. CDR1 is SQVTM, CDR2 ANQGSEA, per germline. With V trimmed by 6 bases and J by 4 bases, 10 bases remained unmatched. The CDR3 contains 14 residues. The CDR3 coding sequence is TGCAGCGTCGGAAGGCGGGGGTGGGCAGATACGCAGTATTTT. Protein product: CSVGRRGWADTQYF.

This clonotype was seen only a few times. Just one base apart from a much larger clone, this may be a read error. The V call is TRBV7-6, the J call TRBJ2-5; D call uncertain. CDR3 size: 14 residues. Per the germline V gene, CDR1 is SGHVS and CDR2 is FNYEAQ. The DNA of the CDR3 is TGTACCAGCAGCTTAGCTTGGACCCAAGAGACCCAGTACTTC. It specifies CTSSLAWTQETQYF.

On this clonotype itself: A single base separates this from a much larger clone, so it may be a read error. The genes are TRBV15 and TRBJ1-1; a possible D gene is TRBD1 (5 bases). There are 13 residues in the CDR3. The germline gives CDR1 LNHNV, CDR2 YYDKDF (reference sequence). Here the CDR3 DNA reads TGTGCCGCCAGCCGACAGATGAACACTGAAGCTTTCTTT. This gives the protein CAASRQMNTEAFF.

The rearrangement links TRBV12-5 to TRBJ1-1; D is possibly TRBD1 (6 bases). The CDR3 has 12 amino acids. Germline V gene data show CDR1 as LGHNT and CDR2 as FRNRAP. V lost 7 bases, J lost 8 bases, and 14 bases lay in between. This CDR3 reads CASALRGAEAFF. CDR3 DNA: TGTGCTAGTGCCCTACGGGGGGCAGAAGCTTTCTTT. Supplemented by reference TRBV12-5 and TRBJ1-1, the full variable domain reads DARVTQTPRHKVTEMGQEVTMRCQPILGHNTVFWYRQTMMQGLELLAYFRNRAPLDDSGMPKDRFSAEMPDATLATLKIQPSEPRDSAVYFCASALRGAEAFFGQGTRLTVV.

In this sample, this clonotype turned up many times. This rearrangement joins TRBV5-6 to TRBJ2-7; the D call may be TRBD1 or TRBD2 (5 bases each). Deletions cut 4 bases from V and 2 bases from J, with 19 bases between. CDR1 SGHDT and CDR2 YYEEEE come from the germline V gene. The CDR3 is 16 amino acids. The CDR3 nucleotides read TGTGCCAGCAGCCTCCCCTCGGGGCGGAGAACCTACGAGCAGTACTTC. This sequence encodes CASSLPSGRRTYEQYF.

This clonotype was counted many times. The junction shows a germline mismatch at one end, possibly a read error. The gene calls are TRBV20-1 and TRBJ2-3; possibly TRBD2 for D (5 bases). CDR1 is DFQATT and CDR2 is SNEGSKA in the germline V gene (reference sequence). The CDR3 is 14 amino acids. The CDR3 loop is CSARDLAGADTQYF. Written as DNA, the CDR3 is TGCAGTGCCAGAGACCTGGCGGGCGCAGATACGCAGTATTTT.

This clonotype was recorded at least ten times. The chain employs TRBV4-2 and TRBJ2-3; the D gene is possibly TRBD1 (6 bases). Germline lookup yields CDR1 LGHNA and CDR2 YNFKEQ. V lost 3 bases, J lost 10 bases, and 14 bases lay in between. The CDR3 is 13 residues long. CDR3 coding DNA: TGTGCCAGCAGCCAGACTTACAGGGAAGCGCAGTATTTT. Amino acids: CASSQTYREAQYF.

This clonotype was counted many times. V usage is TRBV28 and J usage is TRBJ2-3; 11 nucleotides match TRBD2. The V gene's germline CDR1 is MDHEN and CDR2 SYDVKM. After removal of 6 bases from V and 14 bases from J, the junction contained 7 bases not matched to a gene. This CDR3 is built from 12 residues. The CDR3 is CASRASGGRMYF. As DNA, the CDR3 is TGTGCCAGCAGGGCTAGCGGGGGGCGAATGTATTTT.

The rearrangement uses TRBV7-2 and TRBJ1-4; D not certain. Between the trimmed V and J ends, which lost 0 bases and 8 bases, there was a span of 7 bases. CDR1 SGHTA and CDR2 FQGNSA come from the germline V gene. CDR3 length: 13 amino acids. The CDR3 sequence: CASSLAKPEKLFF. CDR3 sequence (DNA): TGTGCCAGCAGCTTAGCCAAACCCGAAAAACTGTTTTTT.

This clonotype appeared once. This rearrangement joins TRBV29-1 to TRBJ2-5; D is perhaps TRBD1 or TRBD2 (5 bases each). The DNA end is a closer match to TRBJ2-7, so the J assignment may be wrong. The CDR3 has 14 amino acids. Per the germline V gene, CDR1 is SQVTM and CDR2 is ANQGSEA. CDR3 in amino acids: CSVPGTLNGHEQYF. CDR3 DNA: TGCAGCGTTCCCGGGACCCTTAACGGACACGAGCAGTACTTC.

Remarks on this clonotype: The conserved closing phenylalanine or tryptophan is absent in this CDR3, likely reflecting a read error. The chain combines TRBV7-9 with TRBJ2-1; TRBD2 matches at 9 bases. This CDR3 contains 15 residues. The germline V gene encodes CDR1 SEHNR and CDR2 FQNEAQ (reference sequence). Here the CDR3 reads CVSSPRLAENNGQFV. CDR3 DNA sequence: TGTGTCAGCAGCCCAAGACTAGCGGAAAACAATGGGCAGTTCGTC.

This clonotype was seen ten or more times. This rearrangement joins TRBV9 to TRBJ2-7; 9 nucleotides align to TRBD2. Trimming took 0 bases from V and 6 from J; bases not matched to a gene: 7. This CDR3 region has 15 residues. Germline loops: CDR1 SGDLS, CDR2 YYNGEE. The CDR3 DNA sequence: TGTGCCAGCAGCGTAGGAGCGGGGGGAAGGATCGAGCAGTACTTC. This encodes CASSVGAGGRIEQYF. The full variable domain, with the rest looked up from reference TRBV9 and TRBJ2-7, is DSGVTQTPKHLITATGQRVTLRCSPRSGDLSVYWYQQSLDQGLQFLIQYYNGEERAKGNILERFSAQQFPDLHSELNLSSLELGDSALYFCASSVGAGGRIEQYFGPGTRLTVT.

Points on this clonotype: Being one base from a much bigger clone, this may be a read error. The rearrangement joins TRBV5-1 to TRBJ2-1, with 8 bases aligning to TRBD2. CDR3 length: 17 amino acids. CDR1 and CDR2 (germline): SGHRS, YFSETQ. CDR3 in amino acids: CAGSGGLLAAKVNEQFF. In DNA, the CDR3 is TGCGCCGGCAGCGGAGGGTTACTAGCGGCGAAAGTCAATGAGCAGTTCTTC.

V usage is TRBV20-1 and J usage is TRBJ1-6; D gene uncertain. V was clipped by 0 bases and J by 5 bases, with 8 bases between them. This CDR3 contains 14 residues. Germline loops: CDR1 DFQATT, CDR2 SNEGSKA (reference sequence). CDR3 bases: TGCAGTGCTAGAGATAGCAGAAATAATTCACCCCTCCACTTT. Its protein product is CSARDSRNNSPLHF.

This clonotype has at least ten counts. The J gene is TRBJ1-2, the V gene TRBV20-1; D is possibly TRBD1 (5 bases). Per germline, CDR1 DFQATT and CDR2 SNEGSKA (reference sequence). The CDR3 covers 23 residues. V lost 2 bases and J lost 0, with 37 bases in between. The chain's CDR3 is CSARPPGPVPSLEEKTSNYGYTF. CDR3 nucleotides: TGCAGTGCTAGACCACCGGGGCCCGTCCCCAGTCTGGAAGAAAAGACGTCTAACTATGGCTACACCTTC.

This clonotype was picked up many times. This chain connects TRBV20-1 to TRBJ2-7, with TRBD2 matching 10 bases. The CDR3 sequence is 15 residues long. Germline V gene lookup returns CDR1 DFQATT and CDR2 SNEGSKA (reference sequence). Here the CDR3 reads CSCIAGGLSPYEQYF. In DNA, the CDR3 is TGCAGCTGCATAGCGGGGGGCCTCAGCCCCTACGAGCAGTACTTC.

CDR3 loop: CASSYGTLVGGELFF. The CDR3 DNA is TGCGCCAGCAGCTACGGGACACTCGTAGGCGGGGAGCTGTTTTTT. The chain recombines TRBV5-1 with TRBJ2-2; possible D gene TRBD1, 6 bases. CDR1 is SGHRS, CDR2 YFSETQ, per germline. This CDR3 region has 15 residues. Trimming removed 3 bases at V and 7 bases at J, with 16 bases between.

This rearrangement joins TRBV20-1 to TRBJ1-2; TRBD1 is a possible D gene (5 bases). Trimming pared 1 base from V and 2 bases from J, leaving 14 bases between. CDR3 length: 15 amino acids. Germline values: CDR1 DFQATT, CDR2 SNEGSKA (reference sequence). The CDR3 loop reads CSARVWGEGNYGYTF. The CDR3 DNA reads TGCAGTGCTAGAGTGTGGGGGGAGGGAAACTATGGCTACACCTTC.

This clonotype came up a few times. This chain uses TRBV20-1 with TRBJ2-5, with D perhaps matching TRBD1 or TRBD2 (5 bases each). The CDR3 totals 15 residues. The V end was cut by 4 bases, the J end by 11 bases, with 26 bases between. Per the germline V gene, CDR1 is DFQATT and CDR2 is SNEGSKA (reference sequence). This CDR3 is CSAILRGPLFGEQYF. Here the CDR3 DNA reads TGCAGTGCTATCCTTAGGGGACCCCTATTCGGTGAGCAGTACTTC.

Comment on this clonotype: This may stem from a read error, because a much larger clone lies one nucleotide away. The chain recombines TRBV28 with TRBJ2-5, with 16 bases identical to TRBD2. CDR1 and CDR2 (germline): MDHEN, SYDVKM. The CDR3 totals 18 residues. This CDR3 is CTSSSGTSGGAFQETQYF. The DNA for the CDR3 is TGTACCAGCAGTTCCGGGACTAGCGGGGGGGCCTTCCAAGAGACCCAGTACTTC.